This T cell receptor beta chain is drawn from a study of metastatic and nonmetastatic thyroid tumors. Study at large: Repertoires from blood and tumor or nodule tissue of malignant and benign thyroid patients were compared.

The germline V and J ends were trimmed by 6 bases and 6 bases, with 19 bases remaining between them. CDR3 length: 15 amino acids. Original data processing: In papillary thyroid cancer, a distant-metastasis classifier was built using CDR3 differences across clinicopathological groups. MiXCR was used by TCRdb to re-call the PCR reads. The V and J calls were not made by the authors but by TCRdb's processing. This sample has around 20,000 clones, with roughly a third found just once. This clone ranks as large. Its target is not known. The study's findings and limits: Malignant tumors reportedly showed significantly higher TCR beta diversity than benign nodules in both blood and tumor.

Patients had received no treatment of any kind before thyroid surgery. The sequenced sample consisted of tumor tissue. The clonotype originates from a female donor with papillary thyroid cancer or a benign thyroid nodule (not recorded which). Some clones in this sample may be carry-over from other donors' samples. J is TRBJ2-3 and V is TRBV12-3 or TRBV12-4; either TRBD1 or TRBD2 may supply D (5 bases each). The CDR3 DNA reads as TGTGCCAGCAGATTCTGGGGACCGCAGTCGGATACGCAGTATTTT. Protein sequence: CASRFWGPQSDTQYF.